These T cell receptor beta chains were read from a single sample in a study of T cells in Graves' hyperthyroidism and ophthalmopathy. MiXCR, run by TCRdb on the multiplex PCR reads, gives a single entry per CDR3 protein. The sample contains about 700,000 distinct CDR3 sequences, approximately 15% of which appear only once. Sequences were obtained from blood. These receptors were taken from a woman under 30 with Graves' hyperthyroidism. The CDR3 runs from the conserved cysteine through the conserved F or W. D genes are given only for firm matches. Expanded clones are given a class, and other clones once, few, many or no size at all.

.	TRBV5-5	TRBJ1-6	TRBD1	TGTGCCAGCAGCGCGCCGGGACAGGGAGGGTCCTATAATTCACCCCTCCACTTT	CASSAPGQGGSYNSPLHF
many	TRBV11-2	TRBJ2-7	.	TGTGCCAGCAGCTTGATGGGGGAACCCCTCTACGAGCAGTACTTC	CASSLMGEPLYEQYF
many	TRBV15	TRBJ1-1	.	TGTGCCACCAGCAGAGAAGGACCCAGGGTGGACGCTGAAGCTTTCTTT	CATSREGPRVDAEAFF
many	TRBV2	TRBJ2-7	.	TGTGCCAGCAGTGAAGGTATCGGTTCCTACGAGCAGTACTTC	CASSEGIGSYEQYF
.	TRBV6-1	TRBJ2-2	.	TGTGCCAGCAGCCCGGAGATTAAGTTGTCCGGGGAGCTGTTTTTT	CASSPEIKLSGELFF
many	TRBV28	TRBJ2-5	TRBD2	TGTGCCAGCAGTGGGGGAGGGGAACAAGAGACCCAGTACTTC	CASSGGGEQETQYF
few	TRBV29-1	TRBJ2-5	.	TGCAGCGTGAGGCGGGGCGGCGCGTTAGAGACCCAGTACTTC	CSVRRGGALETQYF
.	TRBV6-1	TRBJ2-3	.	TGTGCCAGCAGGGGAGGGCAGGGGGCGACTACGCAGTATTTT	CASRGGQGATTQYF
many	TRBV19	TRBJ2-5	.	TGTGCCAGCAGCACAGGGGAGACCCAGTACTTC	CASSTGETQYF
many	TRBV12-3/TRBV12-4	TRBJ2-7	TRBD1	TGTGCCAGCAGCCGCCCTGGGGCAGGGGGCAAGCAGTACTTC	CASSRPGAGGKQYF
.	TRBV6-2/TRBV6-3	TRBJ2-3	TRBD2	TGTGCCAGCAGTTTGACTAGCGGGAGAGGGGCAGATACGCAGTATTTT	CASSLTSGRGADTQYF
few	TRBV30	TRBJ2-1	.	TGTGCCTGGAGCTTCCCACCGACGTTAGGCCCCTTCTTC	CAWSFPPTLGPFF
.	TRBV9	TRBJ2-7	TRBD1	TGTGCCAGCAGCCGGGACAGGGGGGAGTACGAGCAGTACTTC	CASSRDRGEYEQYF
few	TRBV19	TRBJ1-4	.	TGTGCCAGTAGTATGGGGGGAGGCGGGAATGAAAAACTGTTTTTT	CASSMGGGGNEKLFF
many	TRBV12-3/TRBV12-4	TRBJ1-1	.	TGTGCCAGCAGTTTCCCAGGAGACATGAACACTGAAGCTTTCTTT	CASSFPGDMNTEAFF
many	TRBV2	TRBJ1-5	.	TGTGCCAGCAGCGAGGGCCCCGAACAGCCCCAGCATTTT	CASSEGPEQPQHF
few	TRBV29-1	TRBJ2-3	TRBD2	TGCAGCGTTGAAGGACTAGCGGGAGGCCAAGGGACGGATACGCAGTATTTT	CSVEGLAGGQGTDTQYF
few	TRBV2	TRBJ2-7	.	TGTGCCAGCAGTGACCCGTACCGAAGTGTGGATTACGAGCAGTACTTC	CASSDPYRSVDYEQYF
few	TRBV7-3	TRBJ2-6	.	TGTGCCAGCAGCTCTGACAGGTACTCCTCTGGGGCCAACGTCCTGACTTTC	CASSSDRYSSGANVLTF
many	TRBV3-1	TRBJ1-5	TRBD1	TGTGCCAGCAGGGACAGGTCGCGGGACCAGCCCCAGCATTTT	CASRDRSRDQPQHF
many	TRBV2	TRBJ1-1	.	TGTGCCAGCAGTGAAAGGGCAAGGAACACTGAAGCTTTCTTT	CASSERARNTEAFF
many	TRBV3-1	TRBJ2-7	TRBD2	TGTGCCAGCAGCCAACCAACCGGACTAGCGGTCGGCCCGCCCTCCTACGAGCAGTACTTC	CASSQPTGLAVGPPSYEQYF
.	TRBV18	TRBJ2-1	.	TGTGCCAGCTCACCACCGTCCTACAATGAGCAGTCCTTC	CASSPPSYNEQSF
.	TRBV19	TRBJ2-1	.	TGTGCCAGTAGTGCTTTCGGTAGCTCCTACAATGAGCAGTTCTTC	CASSAFGSSYNEQFF
few	TRBV30	TRBJ2-7	TRBD2	TGTGCCTGGAGCGACGGGAGGGGACAGCAGTACTTC	CAWSDGRGQQYF
few	TRBV28	TRBJ2-7	.	TGTGCCAGCAGTTCCGGGACGGCGTCCTACGGGCAGTACTTC	CASSSGTASYGQYF
.	TRBV12-3/TRBV12-4	TRBJ1-5	TRBD1	TGTGCCAGCAGTTACGGACAGGGTGGGAAGCCCCAGCATTTT	CASSYGQGGKPQHF
once	TRBV11-3	TRBJ1-6	.	TGTGCCAGCAGCGCCTCTAGGACAAATAATTCACCCCTCCACTTT	CASSASRTNNSPLHF
.	TRBV4-3	TRBJ2-7	.	TGCGCCAGCAGCCAGGGTCGGTGGGGGGACTCTCCCTACGAGCAGTACTTC	CASSQGRWGDSPYEQYF
.	TRBV19	TRBJ2-4	TRBD1	TGTGCCAGTAGCCAGGGGGTTCAGGACATTCAGTACTTC	CASSQGVQDIQYF
many	TRBV7-9	TRBJ2-5	TRBD1	TGTGCCAGCAGCCTCCGGACAGGGGTAGAGACCCAGTACTTC	CASSLRTGVETQYF
many	TRBV30	TRBJ1-6	.	TGTGCCTGGAATATCAGGGGCACATATTCACCCCTCCACTTT	CAWNIRGTYSPLHF
many	TRBV7-3	TRBJ2-3	.	TGTGCCAGCAGCTTCACACCCACAGATACGCAGTATTTT	CASSFTPTDTQYF
many	TRBV11-3	TRBJ2-1	TRBD1	TGTGCCAGCAGCTTAGATTACGGGACAGGGTCGCATGAGCAGTTCTTC	CASSLDYGTGSHEQFF
.	TRBV10-3	TRBJ2-7	.	TGTGCCATCAGTGAGTCGGGCGGCCCCTATGAGCAGTACTTC	CAISESGGPYEQYF
.	TRBV6-1	TRBJ1-5	TRBD1	TGTGCCAGCAGTGGGGCAGGGGGCGTCCTTCAGCCCCAGCATTTT	CASSGAGGVLQPQHF
.	TRBV29-1	TRBJ2-1	TRBD2	TGCAGCGTTGAAGGGCGGGGGTACAATGAGCAGTTCTTC	CSVEGRGYNEQFF
many	TRBV20-1	TRBJ2-7	TRBD1	TGCAGTGCTCTGGACAGGATTGGGTCCTACGAGCAGTACTTC	CSALDRIGSYEQYF
many	TRBV18	TRBJ1-1	.	TGTGCCAGCTCACCTGATGGCACTTTGAACACTGAAGCTTTCTTT	CASSPDGTLNTEAFF
.	TRBV7-2	TRBJ2-7	TRBD2	TGTGCCAGCAGCTCGAAACTAGCGGGAGGGCTTTACGAGCAGTACTTC	CASSSKLAGGLYEQYF
few	TRBV7-6	TRBJ2-7	.	TGTGCCAGCAGCTTTTCCAGCGCCTCCTACGAGCAGTACTTC	CASSFSSASYEQYF
many	TRBV30	TRBJ2-7	.	TGTGCCTGGAGGCCTCGAGTAGTTGTCTACGAGCAGTACTTC	CAWRPRVVVYEQYF
few	TRBV20-1	TRBJ1-1	.	TGCAGTGTCATAACACCTCCAGAAGCTTTCTTT	CSVITPPEAFF
many	TRBV13	TRBJ2-3	TRBD2	TGTGCCAGCAGCGCAGGGACTAGCGGGGATACGCAGTATTTT	CASSAGTSGDTQYF
few	TRBV7-2	TRBJ1-4	.	TGTGCCAGCAGCTTAGGGCCGCAGGGAGGGGGGTATGAAAAACTGTTTTTT	CASSLGPQGGGYEKLFF
many	TRBV7-8	TRBJ2-7	TRBD2	TGTGCCAGCAGTTTTCGGACTAGCGGGTGGTACGAGCAGTACTTC	CASSFRTSGWYEQYF
.	TRBV27	TRBJ2-3	TRBD1	TGTGCCAGCAGTTTATCCGGGACAGGGGGCGGAGATACGCAGTATTTT	CASSLSGTGGGDTQYF
few	TRBV20-1	TRBJ1-5	TRBD1	TGCAGTGCAAACCCACAGGGGCAATCGGGCAATCAGCCCCAGCATTTT	CSANPQGQSGNQPQHF
few	TRBV5-5	TRBJ2-4	TRBD1	TGTGCCAGCAGCTTCGACAGGGGGCTGACTCTAGCCAAAAACATTCAGTACTTC	CASSFDRGLTLAKNIQYF
few	TRBV7-9	TRBJ1-5	.	TGTGCCAGTAGTCCGACCCGGGGGCGCCTCAATCAGCCCCAGCATTTT	CASSPTRGRLNQPQHF
few	TRBV6-5	TRBJ1-5	.	TGTGCCAGCAGTTCAACGATGAATCAGCCCCAGCATTTT	CASSSTMNQPQHF
many	TRBV20-1	TRBJ2-7	.	TGCAGTGCTGCCGCTAGCGCGCGCTACGAGCAGTACTTC	CSAAASARYEQYF
.	TRBV27	TRBJ2-1	TRBD2	TGTGCCAGCAGTTCCTGGGGGGGGGATGAGCAGTTCTTC	CASSSWGGDEQFF
many	TRBV27	TRBJ2-2	.	TGTGCCAGCAGTTTTCGGTGGAGTGCGAACACCGGGGAGCTGTTTTTT	CASSFRWSANTGELFF
many	TRBV2	TRBJ2-5	.	TGTGCCAGCACCCCCCTCAGGCTGGAGACCCAGTACTTC	CASTPLRLETQYF